The entry that follows covers one T cell receptor beta chain sequence. Its binding antigen is unknown. Within one base of it there is no much larger clone, and no base qualities were kept. The sample comes from a study of cytomegalovirus exposure and HLA in healthy donors (dated by TCRdb to 2017 to 2019). As for the study more broadly: An earlier analysis of approximately 640 of the donors reported 250 to 300 Gb of sequence data and 100 million to 140 million unique TCR beta sequences from around 200 million T cells. Approximately 330 gigabases of sequencing data and 91 million or so unique TCR sequences made up an early release that covered several hundred HLA-typed donors. Among the roughly 370 genotyped donors, around 81% belonged to the genetic ancestry cluster associated with self-reported Caucasian donors. The study aimed to test whether signatures of past pathogen exposure could be identified by cataloging public T cell receptors. Using immunosequencing, the study profiled T cell repertoires from 500 to 800 subjects and related those repertoires to cytomegalovirus serostatus. Besides the first cohort of roughly 660 subjects, a separate validation cohort made up of 120 different subjects was used. To predict cytomegalovirus infection status, the study combined high-throughput TCR immunosequencing, statistical association of individual TCRs with disease status, and machine learning. A later analysis re-analyzed previously published TCR beta repertoires from 600 to 850 donors and added high-resolution HLA genotyping to study TCR occurrence patterns. In the later analysis, no new phenotypic data were used to find candidate immune exposures; instead, reliance was placed on TCR beta sequences and their occurrence across donors. To decide whether each TCR beta V gene segment behaved as functional or pseudogenic, an earlier analysis of over 500 of the donors relied on high-throughput TCR beta sequencing. Alongside the repertoire data, information on donor age, sex, ethnicity and CMV serostatus was compiled. A later genetic analysis used genome-wide SNP genotypes for 398 of the 666 donors, treating that subset as a discovery cohort. Every discovery cohort repertoire had been produced on one sequencing platform. Both class I and class II loci were covered by HLA typing, at four-digit resolution. Typing coverage varied by locus: about 629-630 donors for A, B, C, DRB1 and DQB1; roughly 520 for DQA1; 606 for DPA1; approximately 490 for DPB1. Because of strong linkage in the cohort, a few DR-DQ haplotypes were treated as single units for association and clustering. On average, 235,054 unique TCR beta nucleotide sequences were sequenced per donor among about 400 genotyped donors of the cohort, with 15% to 20% of those sequences being non-productive. Summary of the overall study and its limitations: A further reported finding was that TCR beta sequences accurately predicted the HLA-A and HLA-B alleles for most subjects in the first cohort. Broadly in line with IMGT annotations, most TCR beta V segments showed up in productive rearrangements about 90% or about 30% of the time in an earlier analysis of approximately 640 of the donors. A group of highly shared sequence variants was considered likely to be a technical artifact of the sequencing pipeline. Most TCR sequences were observed very rarely across donors, whereas some public TCRs were present in many individuals. In a later analysis, several top co-occurrence clusters were reported to appear linked to parvovirus B19, influenza, CMV and Epstein-Barr virus. A later analysis associated roughly 17,000 TCR beta sequences with specific HLA alleles at a false discovery rate of 0.05. The only immune exposure information available for the cohort was CMV serostatus. The presence/absence analyses assumed that sequencing depth was roughly uniform across donors, and that assumption may not be true. Three of the identified cytomegalovirus-associated TCR beta chains were confirmed in vitro to be specific for cytomegalovirus antigens. The authors suggested that the approach could potentially be extended to other disease states and immunological phenotypes. When HLA alleles, especially DR and DQ, strongly co-occurred, attributing TCR associations to individual alleles was difficult. In a later analysis, HLA-associated TCR beta chains were found to be more clonally expanded and to have lower generation probabilities than equally common non-associated chains. The classifier was reported to diagnose cytomegalovirus status with high specificity and sensitivity in both the original cohort and the validation cohort. A total of 164 TCR beta chains were listed by the study as associated with cytomegalovirus. Because HLA typing was missing for some donors at each locus, association tests included only the typed subset. Linkage disequilibrium might explain the correlated functional status among segregating V segments, but an unknown experimental factor could not be excluded. Some IMGT-functional V segments, including TRBV6-2 and TRBV6-3, could not be told apart with the 87-base-pair reads, so those segments were excluded. In a later analysis, TCR association rates were found to vary across HLA loci, with the most associated TCRs seen for DRB1 alleles and the fewest for HLA-C alleles. A later analysis found that most CMV-associated TCR beta chains appeared HLA-restricted, with HLA associations seemingly driven largely by CMV exposure. A later genetic analysis reported fewer N-insertions in productive TCRs among donors in an Asian-associated ancestry cluster than the roughly 620-donor mean. The cohort was sequenced for TCR beta chains only, and without alpha or paired-chain data the features that could be detected were limited. The earlier analysis of 587 of the donors excluded some 16 rarely observed V segments, including chromosome 9 orphons, because counts were too low. A later genetic analysis associated a missense DCLRE1C variant with V-gene and J-gene trimming of TCR beta chains, and an independent cohort replicated the association.

Libraries were built with the immunoSEQ multiplex PCR assay. The multiplex PCR relied on a mix of 60 forward primers for TCR Vbeta segments and 13 reverse primers for TCR Jbeta segments. Amplification of the CDR3 region of rearranged TCR beta genes was performed with a multiplex PCR assay on genomic DNA. Amplified TCR beta libraries were sequenced as 87-base-pair reads on the Illumina HiSeq System. As for how the authors treated the data: In a later analysis, roughly 80 million unique TCR beta chains were counted across the 650 to 750 repertoires, and around 10 million of these chains were shared by at least two donors. Raw reads were error-corrected and collapsed into unique sequences with a nearest-neighbor algorithm that merged closely related sequences to remove PCR and sequencing errors. Alignment of CDR3 sequences to IMGT reference sequences was used to assign V, D and J gene segments. For a sequence to be retained, at least a six-nucleotide match to both a V gene segment and a J gene segment was required. A rearrangement counted as productive if the CDR3 had no stop codons and remained in frame with V and J, and every other rearrangement counted as non-productive. Following IMGT convention, CDR3 was defined as the stretch from the second conserved V-encoded cysteine to the conserved J-encoded phenylalanine. The earlier analysis of about 500 of the donors excluded sequences that lacked an unambiguous match to a single V gene segment. In an earlier analysis of roughly 600 of the donors, a V segment was called functional when productive rearrangements were above 56.7%, and segregating when the standard deviation between donors exceeded 5%. To diagnose cytomegalovirus status from the catalog of TCR beta chain sequences, a statistical classification framework was built. In a later analysis, TCR nucleotide sequences were compared against IMGT/GENE-DB human TR gene sequences so that V and J genes could be assigned. Using the TCRdist pipeline, a later analysis assigned CDR3 sequences along with most-parsimonious VDJ recombination scenarios. In a later analysis, each TCR beta chain was defined by its CDR3 amino acid sequence together with its V-gene family, and reads lacking a unique V-gene family were excluded. A later analysis removed several hundred highly shared, low-generation-probability nucleotide sequences to deal with suspected cross-contamination and a sequencing artifact. In a later analysis, a clonal expansion index was calculated for each public chain from normalized within-repertoire ranks of inferred template counts. In a later analysis, generation probabilities were computed using a VDJ recombination model fitted to out-of-frame rearrangements, and the results were checked against IGoR. A later analysis scored TCR-TCR, TCR-HLA and TCR-CMV co-occurrence with hypergeometric tests, applying a repertoire-size bias correction to TCR pairs. In a later analysis, false discovery rates were estimated by permuting HLA or CMV assignments 20 times. In a later analysis, co-occurring TCRs were grouped using DBSCAN, and TCRdist sequence similarity was added for clustering within HLA-allele-positive subsets. For co-occurrence clustering, repertoires with fewer than 30,000 or more than 120,000 public chains were excluded, along with about five repertoires with anomalous nucleotide sharing. This immuneACCESS table, as held by TCRdb, lists in-frame sequences with V and J called but not all clones. Of the missing ones, under half trace to an unresolved V gene in checked studies; the others have no known cause. Clonal size and the V and J genes are those of that table, whereas D and trimming came from the DNA. The sample table records approximately 190,000 clones; approximately 78% of these occur just once. The ten most abundant clones make up under 0.9% of the sample.

The germline V gene (reference sequence) gives CDR1 as GTSNPN and CDR2 as SVGIG. The CDR3 covers 12 residues, taking in both the cysteine and the phenylalanine. CDR3 DNA is the only sequence kept; it has 36 bases, read in frame from the first base. The trim is 5 bases for V and 4 bases for J, with a gap of 11 bases between the germline ends. The cohort was made up of 650 to 700 healthy bone marrow donors. Cohort members were all nominally healthy when sampled, although unrecorded immune exposures were likely present. The donor was CMV seronegative and was included in the group of around 320 seronegative cohort members. Every donor gave a peripheral blood sample, and the peripheral blood mononuclear cells from that sample were used for TCR beta sequencing. Genomic DNA extraction from the blood cell samples was performed with the Qiagen DNeasy Blood Extraction Kit.

This receptor was identified in a woman between 18 and 30 years old in good health and CMV-seronegative. The chain was built from TRBV30 and TRBJ1-1; matching of 5 bases hints at TRBD1 as the D gene. Input material: PBMCs. In nucleotides, the sequence is TGTGCCTGGGCGCGACAGAGCACTGAAGCTTTCTTT. Its protein product is CAWARQSTEAFF. This CDR3, with the reference TRBV30 and TRBJ1-1 proteins standing in past its ends, gives the full variable domain SQTIHQWPATLVQPVGSPLSLECTVEGTSNPNLYWYRQAAGRGLQLLFYSVGIGQISSEVPQNLSASRPQDRQFILSSKKLLLSDSGFYLCAWARQSTEAFFGQGTRLTVV.